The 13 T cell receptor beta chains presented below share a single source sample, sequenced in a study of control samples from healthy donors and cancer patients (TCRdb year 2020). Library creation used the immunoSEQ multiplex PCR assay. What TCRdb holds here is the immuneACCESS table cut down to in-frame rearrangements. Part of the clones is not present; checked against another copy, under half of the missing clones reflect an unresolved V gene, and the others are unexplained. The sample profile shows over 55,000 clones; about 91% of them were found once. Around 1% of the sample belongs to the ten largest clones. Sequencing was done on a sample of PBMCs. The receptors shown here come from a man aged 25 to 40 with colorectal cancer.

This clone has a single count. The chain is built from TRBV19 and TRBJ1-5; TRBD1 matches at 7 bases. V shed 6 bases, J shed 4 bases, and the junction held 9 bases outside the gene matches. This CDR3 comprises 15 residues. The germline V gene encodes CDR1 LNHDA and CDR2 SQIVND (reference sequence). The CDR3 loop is CASRKSTGSNQPQHF. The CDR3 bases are TGTGCCAGTAGAAAATCGACAGGGAGTAATCAGCCCCAGCATTTT.

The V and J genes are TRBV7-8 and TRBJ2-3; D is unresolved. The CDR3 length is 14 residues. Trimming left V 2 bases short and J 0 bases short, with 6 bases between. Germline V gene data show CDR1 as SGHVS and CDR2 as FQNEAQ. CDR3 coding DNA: TGTGCCAGCAGCTTAACTCGGAGCACAGATACGCAGTATTTT. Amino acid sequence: CASSLTRSTDTQYF. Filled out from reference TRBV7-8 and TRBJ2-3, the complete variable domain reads GAGVSQSPRYKVAKRGQDVALRCDPISGHVSLFWYQQALGQGPEFLTYFQNEAQLDKSGLPSDRFFAERPEGSVSTLKIQRTQQEDSAVYLCASSLTRSTDTQYFGPGTRLTVL.

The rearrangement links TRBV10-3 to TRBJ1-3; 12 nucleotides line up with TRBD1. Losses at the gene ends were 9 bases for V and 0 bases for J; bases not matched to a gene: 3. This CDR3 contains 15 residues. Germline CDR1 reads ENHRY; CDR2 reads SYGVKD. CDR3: CAMKGQGASGNTIYF. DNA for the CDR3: TGTGCCATGAAGGGACAGGGGGCCTCTGGAAACACCATATATTTT.

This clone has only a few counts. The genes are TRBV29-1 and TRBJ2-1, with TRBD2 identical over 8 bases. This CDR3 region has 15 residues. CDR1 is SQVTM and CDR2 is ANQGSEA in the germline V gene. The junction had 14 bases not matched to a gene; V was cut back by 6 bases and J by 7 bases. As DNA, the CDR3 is TGCAGCGTCTCAAGGGGAAGCGGGGGTCGGAATGAGCAGTTCTTC. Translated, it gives CSVSRGSGGRNEQFF.

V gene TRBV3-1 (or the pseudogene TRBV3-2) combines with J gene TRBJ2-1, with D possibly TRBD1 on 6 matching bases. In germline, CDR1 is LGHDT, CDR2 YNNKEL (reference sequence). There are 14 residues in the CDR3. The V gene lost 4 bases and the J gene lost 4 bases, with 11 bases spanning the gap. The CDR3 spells CASSRGRGYNEQFF. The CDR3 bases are TGTGCCAGCAGCCGCGGCAGGGGATACAATGAGCAGTTCTTC.

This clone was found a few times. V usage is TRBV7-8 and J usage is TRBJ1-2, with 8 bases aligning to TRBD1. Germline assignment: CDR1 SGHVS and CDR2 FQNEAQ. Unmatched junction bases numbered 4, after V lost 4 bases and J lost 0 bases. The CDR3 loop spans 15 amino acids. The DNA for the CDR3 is TGTGCCAGCAGCTCAGGGGGCGCACCTAACTATGGCTACACCTTC. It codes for CASSSGGAPNYGYTF.

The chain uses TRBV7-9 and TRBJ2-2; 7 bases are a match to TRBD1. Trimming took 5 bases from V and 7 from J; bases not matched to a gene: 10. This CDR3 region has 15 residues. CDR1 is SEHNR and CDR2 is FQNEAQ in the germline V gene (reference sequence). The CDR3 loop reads CASSPPGQLLGELFF. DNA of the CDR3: TGTGCCAGCAGCCCTCCGGGACAGTTGCTCGGGGAGCTGTTTTTT.

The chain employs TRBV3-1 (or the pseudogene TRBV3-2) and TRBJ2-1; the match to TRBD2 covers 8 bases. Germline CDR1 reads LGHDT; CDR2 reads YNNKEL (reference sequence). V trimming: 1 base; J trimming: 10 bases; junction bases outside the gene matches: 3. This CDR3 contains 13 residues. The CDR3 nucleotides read TGTGCCAGCAGCCAAGGGACTAGCTGGGAGCAGTTCTTC. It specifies CASSQGTSWEQFF.

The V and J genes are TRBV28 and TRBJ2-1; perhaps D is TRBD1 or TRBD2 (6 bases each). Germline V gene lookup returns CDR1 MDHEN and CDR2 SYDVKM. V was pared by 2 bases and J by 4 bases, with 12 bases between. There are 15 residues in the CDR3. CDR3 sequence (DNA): TGTGCCAGCAGTTTAACCGGGGGCCCATACAATGAGCAGTTCTTC. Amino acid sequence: CASSLTGGPYNEQFF.

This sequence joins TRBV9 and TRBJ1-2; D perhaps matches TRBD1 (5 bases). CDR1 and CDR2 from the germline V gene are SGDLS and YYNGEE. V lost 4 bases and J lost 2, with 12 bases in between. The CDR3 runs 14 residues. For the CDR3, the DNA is TGTGCCAGCAGCACCCGGGACCTGAACTATGGCTACACCTTC. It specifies CASSTRDLNYGYTF.

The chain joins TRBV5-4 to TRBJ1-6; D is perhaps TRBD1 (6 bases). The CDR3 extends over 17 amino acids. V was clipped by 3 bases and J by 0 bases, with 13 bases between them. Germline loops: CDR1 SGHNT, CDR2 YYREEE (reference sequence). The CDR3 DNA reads TGTGCCAGCAGCTCGGGAGGCAGGGGCTCCTATAATTCACCCCTCCACTTT. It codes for CASSSGGRGSYNSPLHF. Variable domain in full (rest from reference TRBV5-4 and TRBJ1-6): ETGVTQSPTHLIKTRGQQVTLRCSSQSGHNTVSWYQQALGQGPQFIFQYYREEENGRGNFPPRFSGLQFPNYSSELNVNALELDDSALYLCASSSGGRGSYNSPLHFGNGTRLTVT.

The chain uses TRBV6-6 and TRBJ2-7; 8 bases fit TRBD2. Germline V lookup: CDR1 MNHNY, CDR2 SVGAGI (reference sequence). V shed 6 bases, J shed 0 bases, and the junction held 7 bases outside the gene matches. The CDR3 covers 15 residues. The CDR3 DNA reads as TGTGCCAGCAGAAAACTAGCGGACCACTCCTACGAGCAGTACGTC. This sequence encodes CASRKLADHSYEQYV.

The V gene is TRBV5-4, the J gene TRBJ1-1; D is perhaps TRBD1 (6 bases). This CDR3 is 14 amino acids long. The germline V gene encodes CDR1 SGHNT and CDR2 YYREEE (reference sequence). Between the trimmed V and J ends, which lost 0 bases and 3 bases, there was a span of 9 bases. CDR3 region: CASSLVSGDTEAFF. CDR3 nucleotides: TGTGCCAGCAGCTTGGTATCAGGGGACACTGAAGCTTTCTTT.